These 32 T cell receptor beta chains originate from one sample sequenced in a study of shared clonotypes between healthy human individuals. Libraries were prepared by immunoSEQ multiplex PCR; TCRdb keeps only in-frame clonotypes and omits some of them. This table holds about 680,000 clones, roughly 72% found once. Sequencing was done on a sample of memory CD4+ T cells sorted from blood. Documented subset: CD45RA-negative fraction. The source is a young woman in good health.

The CDR3 region is CASSQDRRTDTQYF. The CDR3 coding sequence is TGCGCCAGCAGCCAAGATCGACGCACAGATACGCAGTATTTT. The chain has TRBV4-1 and TRBJ2-3; D gene ambiguous. This CDR3 has 14 residues. Germline V gene data show CDR1 as MGHRA and CDR2 as YSYEKL. V was pared by 0 bases and J by 1 base, with 5 bases between.

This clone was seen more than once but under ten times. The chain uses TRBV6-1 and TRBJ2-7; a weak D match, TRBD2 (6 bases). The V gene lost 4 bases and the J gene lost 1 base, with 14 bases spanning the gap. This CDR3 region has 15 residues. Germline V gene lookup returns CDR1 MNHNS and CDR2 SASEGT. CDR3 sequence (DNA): TGTGCCAGCAGTGGAAGCCTGAGCGGGTCCTACGAGCAGTACTTC. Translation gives CASSGSLSGSYEQYF.

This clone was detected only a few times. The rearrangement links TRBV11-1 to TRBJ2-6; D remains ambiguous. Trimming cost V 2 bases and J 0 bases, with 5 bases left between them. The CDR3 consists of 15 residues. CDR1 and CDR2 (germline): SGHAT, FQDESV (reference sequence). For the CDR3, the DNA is TGTGCCAGCAGCTTATATAGCTCTGGGGCCAACGTCCTGACTTTC. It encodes CASSLYSSGANVLTF.

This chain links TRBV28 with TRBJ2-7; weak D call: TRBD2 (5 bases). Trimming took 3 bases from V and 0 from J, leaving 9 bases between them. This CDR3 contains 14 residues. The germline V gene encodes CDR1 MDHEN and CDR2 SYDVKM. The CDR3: CASSFVASSYEQYF. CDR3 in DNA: TGTGCCAGCAGTTTCGTAGCGAGCTCCTACGAGCAGTACTTC.

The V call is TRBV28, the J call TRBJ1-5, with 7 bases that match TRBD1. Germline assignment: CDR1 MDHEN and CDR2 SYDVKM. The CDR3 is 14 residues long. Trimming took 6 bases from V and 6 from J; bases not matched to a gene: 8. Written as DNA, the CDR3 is TGTGCCAGCAGCGAAAGGGGGCTGTTTCAGCCCCAGCATTTT. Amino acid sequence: CASSERGLFQPQHF.

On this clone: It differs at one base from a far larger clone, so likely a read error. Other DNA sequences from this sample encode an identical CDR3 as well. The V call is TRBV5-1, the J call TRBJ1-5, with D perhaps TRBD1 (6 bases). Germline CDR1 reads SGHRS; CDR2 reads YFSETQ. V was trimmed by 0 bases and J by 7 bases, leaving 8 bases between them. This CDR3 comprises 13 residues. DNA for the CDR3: TGCGCCAGCAGCTTGGAGGGGGGGCAGCCCCAGCATTTT. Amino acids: CASSLEGGQPQHF. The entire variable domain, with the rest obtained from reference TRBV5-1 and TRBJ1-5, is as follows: KAGVTQTPRYLIKTRGQQVTLSCSPISGHRSVSWYQQTPGQGLQFLFEYFSETQRNKGNFPGRFSGRQFSNSRSEMNVSTLELGDSALYLCASSLEGGQPQHFGDGTRLSIL.

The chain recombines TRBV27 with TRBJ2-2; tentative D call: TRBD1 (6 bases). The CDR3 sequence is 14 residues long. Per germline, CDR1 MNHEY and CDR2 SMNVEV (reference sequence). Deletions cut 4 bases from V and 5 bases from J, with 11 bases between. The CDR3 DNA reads TGTGCCAGCAGTTGGGGGCGTGCGACCGGGGAGCTGTTTTTT. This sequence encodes CASSWGRATGELFF.

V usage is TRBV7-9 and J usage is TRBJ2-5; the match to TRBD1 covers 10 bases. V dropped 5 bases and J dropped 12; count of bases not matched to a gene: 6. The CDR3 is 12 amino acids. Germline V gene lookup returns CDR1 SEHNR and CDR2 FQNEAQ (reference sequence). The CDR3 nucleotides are TGTGCCAGCAGCCTCCACGGGACAGGGGAGTACTTC. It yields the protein CASSLHGTGEYF.

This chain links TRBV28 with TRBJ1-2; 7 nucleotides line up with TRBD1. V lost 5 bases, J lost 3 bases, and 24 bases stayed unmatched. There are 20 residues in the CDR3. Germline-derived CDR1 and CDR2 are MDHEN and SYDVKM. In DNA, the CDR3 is TGTGCCAGCAGTCCTCCCCTCAGATACTCGGGACAGCGATCTTACTATGGCTACACCTTC. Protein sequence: CASSPPLRYSGQRSYYGYTF.

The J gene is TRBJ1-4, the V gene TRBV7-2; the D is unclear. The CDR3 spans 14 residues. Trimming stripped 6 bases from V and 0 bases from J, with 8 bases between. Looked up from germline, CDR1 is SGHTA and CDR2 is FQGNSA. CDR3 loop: CASRLTATNEKLFF. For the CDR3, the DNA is TGTGCCAGCAGACTCACCGCAACTAATGAAAAACTGTTTTTT.

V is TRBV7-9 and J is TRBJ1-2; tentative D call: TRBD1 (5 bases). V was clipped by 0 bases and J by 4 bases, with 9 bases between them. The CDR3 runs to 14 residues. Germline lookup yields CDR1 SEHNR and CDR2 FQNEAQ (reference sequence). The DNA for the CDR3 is TGTGCCAGCAGCTTAGCCGAGGGGAGCTATGGCTACACCTTC. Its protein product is CASSLAEGSYGYTF. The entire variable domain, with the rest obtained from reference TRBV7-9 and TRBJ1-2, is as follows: DTGVSQNPRHKITKRGQNVTFRCDPISEHNRLYWYRQTLGQGPEFLTYFQNEAQLEKSRLLSDRFSAERPKGSFSTLEIQRTEQGDSAMYLCASSLAEGSYGYTFGSGTRLTVV.

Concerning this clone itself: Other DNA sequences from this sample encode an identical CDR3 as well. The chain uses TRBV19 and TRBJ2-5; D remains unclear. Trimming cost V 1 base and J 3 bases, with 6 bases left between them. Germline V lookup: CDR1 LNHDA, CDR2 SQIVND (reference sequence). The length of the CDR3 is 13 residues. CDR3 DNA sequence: TGTGCCAGTAGTATAGGCCGGAAAGAGACCCAGTACTTC. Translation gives CASSIGRKETQYF.

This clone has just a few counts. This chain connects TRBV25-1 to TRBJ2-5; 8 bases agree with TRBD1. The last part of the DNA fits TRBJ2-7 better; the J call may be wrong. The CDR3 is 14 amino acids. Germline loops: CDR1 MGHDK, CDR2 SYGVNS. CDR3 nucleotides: TGTGCCAGCAGCTCTACAGGGGGGACGGGCGAGCAGTACTTC. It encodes CASSSTGGTGEQYF.

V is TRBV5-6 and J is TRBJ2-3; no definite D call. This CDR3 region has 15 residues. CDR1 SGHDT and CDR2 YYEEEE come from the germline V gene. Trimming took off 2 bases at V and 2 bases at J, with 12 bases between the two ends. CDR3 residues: CASSFWNSYTDTQYF. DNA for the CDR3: TGTGCCAGCAGCTTTTGGAACAGTTACACAGATACGCAGTATTTT.

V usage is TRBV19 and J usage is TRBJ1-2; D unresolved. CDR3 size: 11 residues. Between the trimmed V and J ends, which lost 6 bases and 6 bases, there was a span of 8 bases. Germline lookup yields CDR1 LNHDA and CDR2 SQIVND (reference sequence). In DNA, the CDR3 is TGTGCCAGTAGAGGATCTGATGGCTACACCTTC. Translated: CASRGSDGYTF.

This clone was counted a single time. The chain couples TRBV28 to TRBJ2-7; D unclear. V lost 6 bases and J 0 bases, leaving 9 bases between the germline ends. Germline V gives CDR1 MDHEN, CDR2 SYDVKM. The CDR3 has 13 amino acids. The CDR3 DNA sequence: TGTGCCAGCAGACCAGTAGGCTCCTACGAGCAGTACTTC. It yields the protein CASRPVGSYEQYF.

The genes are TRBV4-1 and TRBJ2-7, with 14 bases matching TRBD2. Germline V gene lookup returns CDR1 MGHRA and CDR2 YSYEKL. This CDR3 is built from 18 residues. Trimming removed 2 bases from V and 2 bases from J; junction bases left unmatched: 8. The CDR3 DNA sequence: TGCGCCAGCAGCCAACATGGACTAGCGGGAGGAACCACCTACGAGCAGTACTTC. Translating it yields CASSQHGLAGGTTYEQYF.

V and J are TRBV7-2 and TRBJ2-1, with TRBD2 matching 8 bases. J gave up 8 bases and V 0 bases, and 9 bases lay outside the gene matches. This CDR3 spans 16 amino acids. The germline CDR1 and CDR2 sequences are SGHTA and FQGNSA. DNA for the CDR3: TGTGCCAGCAGCTTAGCTTTTAGCGGGATCCCCGATGAGCAGTTCTTC. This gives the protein CASSLAFSGIPDEQFF.

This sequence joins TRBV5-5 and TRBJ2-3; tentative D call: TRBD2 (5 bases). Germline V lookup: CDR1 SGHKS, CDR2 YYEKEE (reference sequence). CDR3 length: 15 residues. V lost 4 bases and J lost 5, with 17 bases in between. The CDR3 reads CASSLSNVEGDTQYF. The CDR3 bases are TGTGCCAGCAGCCTCTCCAACGTCGAGGGAGATACGCAGTATTTT.

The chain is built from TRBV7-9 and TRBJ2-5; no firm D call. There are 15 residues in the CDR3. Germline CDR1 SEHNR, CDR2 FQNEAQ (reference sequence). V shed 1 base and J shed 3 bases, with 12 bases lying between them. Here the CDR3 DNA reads TGTGCCAGCAGCTTAGGTGCCAGCCTGAAAGAGACCCAGTACTTC. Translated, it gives CASSLGASLKETQYF. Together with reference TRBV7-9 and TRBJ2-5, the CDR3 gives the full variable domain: DTGVSQNPRHKITKRGQNVTFRCDPISEHNRLYWYRQTLGQGPEFLTYFQNEAQLEKSRLLSDRFSAERPKGSFSTLEIQRTEQGDSAMYLCASSLGASLKETQYFGPGTRLLVL.

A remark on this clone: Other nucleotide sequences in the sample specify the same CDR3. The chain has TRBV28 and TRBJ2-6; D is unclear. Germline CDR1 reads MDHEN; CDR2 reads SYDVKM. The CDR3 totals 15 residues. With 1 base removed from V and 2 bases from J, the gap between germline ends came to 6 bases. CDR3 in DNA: TGTGCCAGCAGTTTATTAGGAGCTGGGGCCAACGTCCTGACTTTC. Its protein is CASSLLGAGANVLTF.

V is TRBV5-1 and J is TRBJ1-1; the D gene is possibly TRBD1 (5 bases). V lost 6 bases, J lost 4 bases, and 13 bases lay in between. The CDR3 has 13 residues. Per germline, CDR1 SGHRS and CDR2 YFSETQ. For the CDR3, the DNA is TGCGCCAGCACATCATGGGGGGGCACTGAAGCTTTCTTT. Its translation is CASTSWGGTEAFF.

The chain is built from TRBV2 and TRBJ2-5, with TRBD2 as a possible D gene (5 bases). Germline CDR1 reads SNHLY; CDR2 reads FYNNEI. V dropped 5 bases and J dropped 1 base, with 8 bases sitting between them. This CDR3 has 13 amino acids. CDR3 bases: TGTGCCAGCAGTACGGGAAGCCAAGAGACCCAGTACTTC. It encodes CASSTGSQETQYF.

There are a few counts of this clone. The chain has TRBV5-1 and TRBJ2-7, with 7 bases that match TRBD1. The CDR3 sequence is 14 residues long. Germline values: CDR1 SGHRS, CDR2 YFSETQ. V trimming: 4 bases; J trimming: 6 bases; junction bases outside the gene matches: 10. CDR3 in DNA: TGCGCCAGCAGCCTCTATGGACAGGTGGGCGAGCAGTACTTC. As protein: CASSLYGQVGEQYF.

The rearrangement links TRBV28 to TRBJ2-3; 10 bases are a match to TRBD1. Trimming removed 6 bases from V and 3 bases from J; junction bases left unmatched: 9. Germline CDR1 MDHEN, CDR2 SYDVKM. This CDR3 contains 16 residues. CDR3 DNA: TGTGCCAGCAGCCCAGGGACAGGGGCTGGGACAGATACGCAGTATTTT. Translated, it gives CASSPGTGAGTDTQYF.

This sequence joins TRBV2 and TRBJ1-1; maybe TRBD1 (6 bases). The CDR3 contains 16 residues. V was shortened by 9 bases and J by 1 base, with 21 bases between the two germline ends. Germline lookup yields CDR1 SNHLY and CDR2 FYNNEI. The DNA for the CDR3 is TGTGCCAGACCCCGACGGACACAGGGCTCGAACACTGAAGCTTTCTTT. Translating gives CARPRRTQGSNTEAFF. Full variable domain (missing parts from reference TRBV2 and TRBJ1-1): EPEVTQTPSHQVTQMGQEVILRCVPISNHLYFYWYRQILGQKVEFLVSFYNNEISEKSEIFDDQFSVERPDGSNFTLKIRSTKLEDSAMYFCARPRRTQGSNTEAFFGQGTRLTVV.

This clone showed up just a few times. This CDR3 is CAWSRPALATYGYTF. CDR3 nucleotide sequence: TGTGCCTGGAGTCGACCCGCCCTTGCGACATATGGCTACACCTTC. V is TRBV30 and J is TRBJ1-2; D unclear. With 2 bases removed from V and 5 bases from J, the gap between germline ends came to 18 bases. Germline values: CDR1 GTSNPN, CDR2 SVGIG (reference sequence). The CDR3 is 15 residues long.

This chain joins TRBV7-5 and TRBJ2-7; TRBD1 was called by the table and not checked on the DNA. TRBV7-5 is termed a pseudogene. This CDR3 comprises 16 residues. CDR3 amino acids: CVRSPQTAWGSYEQYF. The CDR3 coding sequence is TGTGTCAGAAGCCCCCAGACAGCGTGGGGCTCCTACGAGCAGTACTTC.

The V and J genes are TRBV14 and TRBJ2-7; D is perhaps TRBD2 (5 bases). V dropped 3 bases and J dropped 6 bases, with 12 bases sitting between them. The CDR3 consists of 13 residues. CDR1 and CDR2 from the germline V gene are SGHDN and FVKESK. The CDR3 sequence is CASSQVASSEQYF. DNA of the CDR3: TGTGCCAGCAGCCAGGTAGCTAGCTCCGAGCAGTACTTC.

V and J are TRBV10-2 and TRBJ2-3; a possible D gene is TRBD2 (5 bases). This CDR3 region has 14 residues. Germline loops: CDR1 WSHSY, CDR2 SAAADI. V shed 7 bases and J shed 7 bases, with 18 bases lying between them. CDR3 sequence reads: CASTSTRTGNTQYF. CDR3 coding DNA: TGCGCCAGCACCTCTACTAGGACGGGAAATACGCAGTATTTT.

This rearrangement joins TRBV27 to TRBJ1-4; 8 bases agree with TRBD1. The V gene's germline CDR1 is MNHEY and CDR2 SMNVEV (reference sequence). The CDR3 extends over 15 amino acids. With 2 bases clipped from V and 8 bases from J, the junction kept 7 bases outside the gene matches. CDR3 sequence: CASSLRGQGREKLFF. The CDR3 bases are TGTGCCAGCAGTTTAAGAGGACAGGGACGGGAAAAACTGTTTTTT.

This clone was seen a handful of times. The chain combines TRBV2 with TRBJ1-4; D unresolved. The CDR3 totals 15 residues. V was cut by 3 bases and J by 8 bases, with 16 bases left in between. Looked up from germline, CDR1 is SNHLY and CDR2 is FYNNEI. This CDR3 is CASSDLTTAREKLFF. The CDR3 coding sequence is TGTGCCAGCAGTGATTTGACGACTGCACGGGAAAAACTGTTTTTT.